Presented here are 13 T cell receptor beta chains from one specimen sequenced in a study of PD-1 blockade in classical Hodgkin lymphoma. Time point defined: cycle 4 day 1 (C4D1), after about 6 weeks of nivolumab. Relapse after autologous stem cell transplantation occurred in every patient, and brentuximab vedotin exposure varied. From thawed PBMCs, CD4+ T cells were purified using magnetic negative selection. Using immunoSEQ multiplex PCR, the repertoire was profiled, and TCRdb retains in-frame clones only, with some absent. The sample lists tens of thousands of clones, approximately 65% seen once, with roughly 1.2% in the top ten. The source material was CD4+ T cells from blood, sampled before the fourth cycle of nivolumab. The receptors were sampled from a human donor with classical Hodgkin lymphoma.

This clone came up a few times. The chain recombines TRBV6-5 with TRBJ2-7; D uncertain. Per germline, CDR1 MNHEY and CDR2 SVGAGI. The V end was cut by 2 bases, the J end by 5 bases, with 10 bases between. CDR3 length equals 13 residues. CDR3 coding DNA: TGTGCCAGCAGTTACAAGCGTAGGGACGAGCAGTACTTC. Protein product: CASSYKRRDEQYF.

The chain couples TRBV27 to TRBJ2-1; maybe TRBD1 (6 bases). Per the germline V gene, CDR1 is MNHEY and CDR2 is SMNVEV (reference sequence). The CDR3 sequence is 14 residues long. V was pared by 5 bases and J by 6 bases, with 14 bases between. The CDR3 bases are TGTGCCAGCAGTCCCAACAGGGATCGCAATGAGCAGTTCTTC. Translated, it gives CASSPNRDRNEQFF.

The V gene is TRBV7-2, the J gene TRBJ2-1, with D perhaps given as TRBD1 or TRBD2 (5 bases each). There are 18 residues in the CDR3. The V and J ends lost 6 bases and 0 bases respectively, with 21 bases between them. From germline, CDR1 is SGHTA and CDR2 FQGNSA. This chain's CDR3 is CASRGGRNKGTSYNEQFF. The DNA for the CDR3 is TGTGCCAGCAGGGGCGGACGAAATAAGGGGACCTCCTACAATGAGCAGTTCTTC.

The chain employs TRBV4-2 and TRBJ2-1, with 9 positions matching TRBD2. The V segment lost 0 bases and the J segment 6 bases; nucleotides outside the gene matches: 6. Per the germline V gene, CDR1 is LGHNA and CDR2 is YNFKEQ. This CDR3 is built from 16 residues. The CDR3 reads CASSQDRWRGGNEQFF. The CDR3 coding sequence is TGTGCCAGCAGCCAAGATCGATGGCGGGGGGGCAATGAGCAGTTCTTC.

This clone was recorded only once. The V call is TRBV7-2, the J call TRBJ2-7; 9 bases line up with TRBD1. The CDR3 has 15 residues. Germline CDR1 and CDR2: SGHTA and FQGNSA. V trimming: 3 bases; J trimming: 2 bases; junction bases outside the gene matches: 5. The CDR3 DNA reads TGTGCCAGCAGCTTTCGACAGGGGGTTACCTACGAGCAGTACTTC. Protein product: CASSFRQGVTYEQYF.

The CDR3 spells CSVRTVGNQPQHF. The CDR3 bases are TGCAGCGTTCGTACAGTAGGCAATCAGCCCCAGCATTTT. The chain uses TRBV29-1 and TRBJ1-5, with no clear D. The CDR3 sequence is 13 residues long. Germline V lookup: CDR1 SQVTM, CDR2 ANQGSEA. V gave up 5 bases and J gave up 2 bases, with 10 bases separating them.

The genes are TRBV20-1 and TRBJ2-7; D not resolved. The V gene's germline CDR1 is DFQATT and CDR2 SNEGSKA (reference sequence). Trimming cost V 0 bases and J 6 bases, with 6 bases left between them. The CDR3 contains 11 residues. DNA of the CDR3: TGCAGTGCTAGAGATATTAGCGAGCAGTACTTC. Translated: CSARDISEQYF.

The CDR3 sequence is CASSLRGSMNTEAFF. In DNA, the CDR3 is TGCGCCAGCAGCCTAAGGGGCAGCATGAACACTGAAGCTTTCTTT. This chain links TRBV4-3 with TRBJ1-1, with a possible D match to TRBD1 (5 bases). The V end was cut by 4 bases, the J end by 0 bases, with 12 bases between. Looked up from germline, CDR1 is LGHNA and CDR2 is YSLEER. This CDR3 has 15 amino acids.

This clone was found a few times. This chain uses TRBV9 with TRBJ2-2; D gene ambiguous. The V and J ends lost 0 bases and 4 bases respectively, with 4 bases between them. The germline V gene has CDR1 SGDLS and CDR2 YYNGEE. The CDR3 is 13 amino acids. CDR3 protein: CASSVVRTGELFF. The CDR3 DNA reads TGTGCCAGCAGCGTAGTGCGCACCGGGGAGCTGTTTTTT.

This clone occurred a few times. The rearrangement uses TRBV4-3 and TRBJ1-6, with unresolved D. Trimming removed 0 bases from V and 10 bases from J, with 13 bases in between. The germline V gene encodes CDR1 LGHNA and CDR2 YSLEER. CDR3 length: 15 amino acids. CDR3 amino acids: CASSQDRRSYSPLHF. DNA of the CDR3: TGCGCCAGCAGCCAAGATCGCAGGTCTTACTCACCCCTCCACTTT.

The rearrangement joins TRBV5-1 to TRBJ2-5; D assignment may be TRBD1 or TRBD2 (5 bases each). The length of the CDR3 is 14 residues. V was shortened by 4 bases and J by 4 bases, with 14 bases between the two germline ends. The germline gives CDR1 SGHRS, CDR2 YFSETQ. CDR3 coding DNA: TGCGCCAGCAGCGAGACTACAGGTGGAGAGACCCAGTACTTC. Its protein product is CASSETTGGETQYF.

CDR3 bases: TGTGCCAGCAGTATTGGGGAGCGATCACCCCTCCACTTT. Residues: CASSIGERSPLHF. The chain carries TRBV6-5 and TRBJ1-6; D unresolved. Trimming took off 5 bases at V and 10 bases at J, with 12 bases between the two ends. The CDR3 loop spans 13 amino acids. CDR1 is MNHEY, CDR2 SVGAGI, per germline.

This clone was found once. The chain uses TRBV28 and TRBJ1-1; D gene uncertain. The CDR3 has 13 residues. Deletions cut 2 bases from V and 3 bases from J, with 7 bases between. The germline CDR1 and CDR2 sequences are MDHEN and SYDVKM. The CDR3 is CASSLQIYTEAFF. The DNA of the CDR3 is TGTGCCAGCAGTTTACAGATTTACACTGAAGCTTTCTTT. The whole variable domain, filled in from reference TRBV28 and TRBJ1-1, reads DVKVTQSSRYLVKRTGEKVFLECVQDMDHENMFWYRQDPGLGLRLIYFSYDVKMKEKGDIPEGYSVSREKKERFSLILESASTNQTSMYLCASSLQIYTEAFFGQGTRLTVV.